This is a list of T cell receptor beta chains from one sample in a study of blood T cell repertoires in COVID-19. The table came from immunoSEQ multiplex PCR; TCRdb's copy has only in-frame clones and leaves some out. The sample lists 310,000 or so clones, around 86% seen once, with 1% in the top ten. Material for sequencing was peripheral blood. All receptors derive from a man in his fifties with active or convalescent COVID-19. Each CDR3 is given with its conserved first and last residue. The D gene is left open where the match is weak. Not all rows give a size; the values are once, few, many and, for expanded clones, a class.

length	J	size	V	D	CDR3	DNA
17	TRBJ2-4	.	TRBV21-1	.	CASSITAGSLAKNIQYF	TGTGCCAGCAGCATTACGGCAGGGTCACTAGCCAAAAACATTCAGTACTTC
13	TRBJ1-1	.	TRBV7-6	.	CASSFGGFTEAFF	TGTGCCAGCAGCTTTGGGGGCTTCACTGAAGCTTTCTTT
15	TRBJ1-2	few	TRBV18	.	CASSLQSADFYGYTF	TGTGCCAGCTCACTACAAAGTGCGGACTTCTATGGCTACACCTTC
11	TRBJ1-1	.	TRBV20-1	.	CSAPGNSEAFF	TGCAGTGCCCCAGGGAATTCTGAAGCTTTCTTT
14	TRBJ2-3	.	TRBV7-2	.	CASSPGHSTDTQYF	TGTGCCAGCAGCCCGGGACACAGCACAGATACGCAGTATTTT
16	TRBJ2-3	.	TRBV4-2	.	CASSQEEGSSTDTQYF	TGTGCCAGCAGCCAAGAGGAGGGGTCCAGCACAGATACGCAGTATTTT
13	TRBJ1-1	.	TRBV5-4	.	CASSPPYSTEAFF	TGTGCCAGCAGCCCACCGTACAGCACTGAAGCTTTCTTT
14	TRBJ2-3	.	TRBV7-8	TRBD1	CASSPSDRGYTQYF	TGTGCCAGCAGCCCGTCCGACAGGGGCTATACGCAGTATTTT
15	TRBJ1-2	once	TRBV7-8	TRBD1	CASSFGTGGPYGYTF	TGTGCCAGCAGCTTCGGGACAGGGGGCCCCTATGGCTACACCTTC
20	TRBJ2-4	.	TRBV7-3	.	CASSLNVWQGKVFAKNIQYF	TGTGCCAGCAGCTTAAACGTCTGGCAGGGGAAGGTGTTTGCCAAAAACATTCAGTACTTC
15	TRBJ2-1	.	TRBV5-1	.	CASSLEGMFSDEQFF	TGCGCCAGCAGCTTGGAAGGCATGTTTAGCGATGAGCAGTTCTTC
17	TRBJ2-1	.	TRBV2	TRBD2	CASSGQTSGSSYNEQFF	TGTGCCAGCAGTGGGCAGACTAGCGGGAGCTCCTACAATGAGCAGTTCTTC
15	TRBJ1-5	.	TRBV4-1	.	CASSQGSGVGQPQHF	TGCGCCAGCAGCCAAGGGTCAGGGGTTGGGCAGCCCCAGCATTTT
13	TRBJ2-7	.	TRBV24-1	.	CATSDSSSYEQYF	TGTGCCACCAGTGACTCCTCCTCCTACGAGCAGTACTTC
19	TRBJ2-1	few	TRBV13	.	CASTLRQQGGKGSANEQFF	TGTGCCAGCACCCTTAGGCAGCAGGGGGGAAAAGGTTCTGCCAATGAGCAGTTCTTC
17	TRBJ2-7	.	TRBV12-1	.	CASSLNTIRWSSYEQYF	TGTGCCAGCAGCTTGAATACTATAAGATGGAGCTCCTACGAGCAGTACTTC
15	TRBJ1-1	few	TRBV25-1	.	CASSALDSWNTEAFF	TGTGCCAGCAGTGCTCTGGACAGCTGGAACACTGAAGCTTTCTTT
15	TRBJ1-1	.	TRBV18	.	CASSPPTTLNTEAFF	TGTGCCAGCTCACCACCGACGACATTGAACACTGAAGCTTTCTTT
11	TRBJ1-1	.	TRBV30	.	CAWSEREEAFF	TGTGCCTGGAGTGAAAGGGAGGAAGCTTTCTTT
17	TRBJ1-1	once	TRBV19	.	CASTHQSGGYENTEAFF	TGTGCCAGTACCCACCAGTCGGGGGGCTATGAGAACACTGAAGCTTTCTTT
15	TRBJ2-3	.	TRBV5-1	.	CASSWQGQSTDTQYF	TGCGCCAGCAGCTGGCAGGGGCAGAGCACAGATACGCAGTATTTT
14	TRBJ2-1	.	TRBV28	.	CASSEGGVHNEQFF	TGTGCCAGCAGCGAGGGCGGAGTCCACAATGAGCAGTTCTTC
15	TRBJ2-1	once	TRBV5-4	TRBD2	CASSPPAGVDNEQFF	TGTGCCAGCAGCCCCCCGGCGGGAGTGGACAATGAGCAGTTCTTC